The entry below describes one TCR beta chain. Its antigen is unidentified. The entry originates in a study of OX40 agonist ivuxolimab in advanced cancers. About the study: A mean age of about 59 years, range about 20 to 85, was recorded, and around 85% were male. Of the participants, more than 35% had some prior anti-PD-1, anti-PD-L1 or anti-CTLA-4 therapy, which was allowed. General study results and limits: Expanded clones were, on average, more numerous in CD8+ T cells than in CD4+.

The protocol was immunoSEQ multiplex PCR, while the TCRdb copy is restricted to in-frame clones and leaves out a portion. The sample includes under 100,000 clones, roughly 90% seen only once; the top ten take approximately 9.9%. Trimming removed 0 bases from V and 5 bases from J, with 13 bases in between. CDR3 length equals 15 residues. Germline V lookup: CDR1 MGHRA, CDR2 YSYEKL. Baseline, cycle 4 day 1, and cycle 7 day 1 were the blood sampling points. Sample: CD4+ or CD8+ T cells sorted from blood, taken in a trial of the OX40 agonist ivuxolimab. The chain carries TRBV4-1 and TRBJ1-1; the D is unclear. The receptor comes from an adult with an advanced solid tumor such as melanoma, head and neck, liver or kidney cancer. The CDR3 here is CASSQDENRGTEAFF. CDR3 in DNA: TGCGCCAGCAGCCAAGATGAAAATCGGGGAACTGAAGCTTTCTTT.